This T cell receptor beta chain emerged from a study of shared clonotypes between healthy human individuals. With respect to this clone: Its specificity is unknown.

CDR1 and CDR2 from the germline V gene are SNHLY and FYNNEI. V shed 3 bases and J shed 0 bases, with 15 bases lying between them. The CDR3 is 16 residues long. Naivety among CD8 cells was defined by CD45RO negativity and positive CCR7 selection, thereby excluding terminally differentiated effector memory CD45RA+ cells. Assay execution took place at the deep level. Per the original methods: As immunoSEQ supplied junction-only sequences (without quality scores), filtering differed. Using immunoSEQ multiplex PCR, the repertoire was profiled, and TCRdb retains in-frame clones only, with some absent. V, J and clone size are taken as reported in that table, and D and trimming were inferred from the DNA itself. This sample has about 2.2 million clones, with approximately 92% found just once. Notes on the study in general: All-four-donor shared clonotypes had higher generation probabilities than non-shared clonotypes did. Only blood was sampled, and tissue TCR repertoires likely differ from blood ones.

The chain carries TRBV2 and TRBJ2-7; TRBD1 might be the D (6 bases). The clonotype was recovered from a man between 18 and 35 years old in good health. Some clones in this sample may be carry-over from other donors' samples. Sequenced sample: naive CD8+ T cells from PBMCs. CDR3 nucleotide sequence: TGTGCCAGCAGTGATTGGTCCGGGACAAACTCCTACGAGCAGTACTTC. This codes for CASSDWSGTNSYEQYF.